This TCR beta chain derives from a study of OX40 agonist ivuxolimab in advanced cancers. Exclusion of a patient followed from autoimmune disease history or systemic immunosuppression. Some clones are missing from TCRdb's copy, which holds only in-frame ones; the method was immunoSEQ multiplex PCR. Of approximately 98,000 clones detected, less than 85% appear once; the ten largest clones hold about 5.5%. Here the sequenced sample was CD4+ or CD8+ T cells sorted from blood, taken in a trial of the OX40 agonist ivuxolimab. The source of this sequence is an adult with an advanced solid tumor such as melanoma, head and neck, liver or kidney cancer.

In nucleotides, the CDR3 is TGCGCCAGCAGCTCCGGGACAGGGTGGATAGATACGCAGTATTTT. Amino acids: CASSSGTGWIDTQYF. The rearrangement links TRBV5-1 to TRBJ2-3; 9 nucleotides align to TRBD1. The CDR3 sequence is 15 residues long. With V trimmed by 3 bases and J by 5 bases, 7 bases remained unmatched. The V gene's germline CDR1 is SGHRS and CDR2 YFSETQ.